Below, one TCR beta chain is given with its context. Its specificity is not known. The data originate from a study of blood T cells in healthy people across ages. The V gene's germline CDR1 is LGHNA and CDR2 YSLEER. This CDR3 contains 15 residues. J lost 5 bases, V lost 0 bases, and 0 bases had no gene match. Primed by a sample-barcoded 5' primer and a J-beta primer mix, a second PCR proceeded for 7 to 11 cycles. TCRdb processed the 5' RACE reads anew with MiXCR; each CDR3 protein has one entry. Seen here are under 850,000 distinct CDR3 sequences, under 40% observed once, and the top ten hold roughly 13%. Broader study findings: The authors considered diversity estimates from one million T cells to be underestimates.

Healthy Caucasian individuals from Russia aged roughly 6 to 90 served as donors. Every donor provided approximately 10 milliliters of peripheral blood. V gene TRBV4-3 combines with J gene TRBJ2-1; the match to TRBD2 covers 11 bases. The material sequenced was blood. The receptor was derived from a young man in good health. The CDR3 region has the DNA TGCGCCAGCAGCCAAGAGGGACTAGCGGACAATGAGCAGTTCTTC. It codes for CASSQEGLADNEQFF.